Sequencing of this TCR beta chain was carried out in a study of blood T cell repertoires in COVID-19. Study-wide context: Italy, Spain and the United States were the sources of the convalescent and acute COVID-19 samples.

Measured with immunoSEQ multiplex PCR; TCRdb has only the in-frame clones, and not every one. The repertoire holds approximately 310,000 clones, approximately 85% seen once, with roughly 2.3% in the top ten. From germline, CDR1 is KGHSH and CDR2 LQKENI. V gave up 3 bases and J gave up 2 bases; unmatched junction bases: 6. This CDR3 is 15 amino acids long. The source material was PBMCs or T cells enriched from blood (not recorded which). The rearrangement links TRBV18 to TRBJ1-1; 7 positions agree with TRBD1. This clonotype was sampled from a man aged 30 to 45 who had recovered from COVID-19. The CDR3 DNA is TGTGCCAGCTCACCTTCAGGGGGTGGAAACACTGAAGCTTTCTTT. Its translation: CASSPSGGGNTEAFF.